The 31 T cell receptor beta chains reported below all come from one sample, sequenced in a study of technical replicates of blood from a few donors. Some clones are missing from TCRdb's copy, which holds only in-frame ones; the method was immunoSEQ multiplex PCR. Of about 83,000 clones listed, about 90% are singletons. Sequencing used T cells isolated from PBMCs. The origin of the receptors is a human donor in good health.

The chain has TRBV2 and TRBJ2-2; TRBD2 agrees at 9 bases. J lost 5 bases, V lost 8 bases, and 6 bases had no gene match. The CDR3 runs 14 residues. From germline, CDR1 is SNHLY and CDR2 FYNNEI. CDR3 protein: CASERGVLTGELFF. The CDR3 DNA is TGTGCCAGCGAGCGGGGGGTCCTAACCGGGGAGCTGTTTTTT.

The chain uses TRBV11-2 and TRBJ2-3; TRBD2 matches at 9 bases. J gave up 10 bases and V 0 bases, and 5 bases lay outside the gene matches. This CDR3 spans 14 amino acids. Germline V gene lookup returns CDR1 SGHAT and CDR2 FQNNGV. CDR3 nucleotide sequence: TGTGCCAGCAGCTTAGAGCTAGCGGGATGGGCGCAGTATTTT. It encodes CASSLELAGWAQYF.

This sequence joins TRBV11-2 and TRBJ2-1; D is perhaps TRBD1 (5 bases). From germline, CDR1 is SGHAT and CDR2 FQNNGV. This CDR3 spans 15 amino acids. V lost 1 base, J lost 6 bases, and 13 bases lay in between. The CDR3 sequence is CASSLVGLVLNEQFF. In nucleotides, the CDR3 is TGTGCCAGCAGCTTAGTGGGGCTTGTTCTCAATGAGCAGTTCTTC.

The chain combines TRBV4-1 with TRBJ2-1, with D possibly being TRBD2 (6 bases). Germline assignment: CDR1 MGHRA and CDR2 YSYEKL. CDR3 length equals 17 residues. V was pared by 0 bases and J by 7 bases, with 19 bases between. CDR3 in amino acids: CASSQESRDSVGNEQFF. The CDR3 DNA sequence: TGCGCCAGCAGCCAAGAATCCAGGGACTCTGTGGGAAATGAGCAGTTCTTC.

The CDR3 DNA reads TGTGCCACCAGCAGGTGGACAGGAGGGGAGAATACGCAGTATTTT. The encoded protein is CATSRWTGGENTQYF. This chain joins TRBV15 and TRBJ2-3; perhaps TRBD1 as D (7 bases). Trimming left V 3 bases short and J 7 bases short, with 17 bases between. Germline V CDR1 and CDR2: LNHNV, YYDKDF (reference sequence). The CDR3 is 15 amino acids.

The gene calls are TRBV6-5 and TRBJ1-5, with D unresolved. Germline-derived CDR1 and CDR2 are MNHEY and SVGAGI. CDR3 length: 13 residues. V gave up 0 bases and J gave up 5 bases, with 5 bases separating them. The CDR3 region is CASSYSPDQPQHF. In nucleotides, the CDR3 is TGTGCCAGCAGTTACTCGCCGGATCAGCCCCAGCATTTT.

J is TRBJ1-2 and V is TRBV4-1, with a possible D match to TRBD1 (6 bases). The CDR3 contains 14 residues. Germline-derived CDR1 and CDR2 are MGHRA and YSYEKL. Deletions cut 6 bases from V and 4 bases from J, with 15 bases between. CDR3 residues: CASSLDRSGYGYTF. In nucleotides, the CDR3 is TGCGCCAGCAGTTTAGACAGGTCTGGCTATGGCTACACCTTC.

This chain connects TRBV11-3 to TRBJ2-7; TRBD1 matches 8 bases. Germline V gene sequence: CDR1 SGHNT, CDR2 YENEEA. J was trimmed by 2 bases and V by 3 bases; bases with no gene match: 6. CDR3 length equals 15 residues. CDR3 sequence reads: CASSLTGDFTYEQYF. CDR3 nucleotides: TGTGCCAGCAGCTTGACAGGGGATTTTACCTACGAGCAGTACTTC.

The V gene is TRBV5-1, the J gene TRBJ1-3; TRBD1 agrees at 10 bases. Germline assignment: CDR1 SGHRS and CDR2 YFSETQ. The CDR3 contains 15 residues. The J segment lost 4 bases and the V segment lost 4 bases, leaving 5 bases of the junction unmatched. In DNA form, the CDR3 reads TGCGCCAGCAGCCCAGACAGGGGGCTCGGAAACACCATATATTTT. As protein: CASSPDRGLGNTIYF.

This chain connects TRBV11-2 to TRBJ2-2; weak D call: TRBD1 (5 bases). Trimming cost V 4 bases and J 1 base, with 16 bases left between them. Germline lookup yields CDR1 SGHAT and CDR2 FQNNGV. CDR3 size: 17 residues. CDR3 in DNA: TGTGCCAGCAGCTGGGGCATGGGAAACCTGAACACCGGGGAGCTGTTTTTT. Amino acids: CASSWGMGNLNTGELFF.

This chain links TRBV4-1 with TRBJ1-1; TRBD1 might be the D (6 bases). This CDR3 has 15 amino acids. Trimming pared 0 bases from V and 4 bases from J, leaving 12 bases between. Looked up from germline, CDR1 is MGHRA and CDR2 is YSYEKL. The CDR3 spells CASSQDWGGPTEAFF. DNA for the CDR3: TGCGCCAGCAGCCAAGATTGGGGGGGCCCCACTGAAGCTTTCTTT.

The rearrangement links TRBV2 to TRBJ2-6; D uncertain. The CDR3 sequence is 14 residues long. V lost 6 bases, J lost 4 bases, and 10 bases lay in between. Germline V CDR1 and CDR2: SNHLY, FYNNEI. The CDR3 loop reads CASRDIGGANVLTF. The CDR3 nucleotides are TGTGCCAGCAGGGATATCGGGGGGGCCAACGTCCTGACTTTC.

The V gene is TRBV5-4, the J gene TRBJ2-3; D is perhaps TRBD2 (5 bases). Germline-derived CDR1 and CDR2 are SGHNT and YYREEE (reference sequence). V gave up 4 bases and J gave up 5 bases, with 14 bases separating them. The CDR3 sequence is 14 residues long. The CDR3: CASSRGGDGDTQYF. The CDR3 DNA reads as TGTGCCAGCAGCCGAGGAGGTGATGGAGATACGCAGTATTTT.

The CDR3 nucleotides are TGTGCCAGCAGTTATGGGGGGGCGCGAAACTATGGCTACACCTTC. The encoded protein is CASSYGGARNYGYTF. The rearrangement joins TRBV6-5 to TRBJ1-2, with D possibly being TRBD1 (6 bases). Per the germline V gene, CDR1 is MNHEY and CDR2 is SVGAGI. The CDR3 spans 15 residues. The V and J ends lost 3 bases and 2 bases respectively, with 13 bases between them.

The chain couples TRBV28 to TRBJ1-5; 9 bases match TRBD1. CDR3 size: 18 residues. The V gene end was trimmed by 2 bases and the J gene end by 2 bases; junction bases not matched to a gene: 10. Germline V lookup: CDR1 MDHEN, CDR2 SYDVKM. The CDR3 spells CASSLNILGQGGNQPQHF. CDR3 in DNA: TGTGCCAGCAGTTTAAATATTTTGGGACAGGGAGGCAATCAGCCCCAGCATTTT.

The V call is TRBV10-3, the J call TRBJ2-1, with 14 bases identical to TRBD2. This CDR3 spans 18 amino acids. Per the germline V gene, CDR1 is ENHRY and CDR2 is SYGVKD. J lost 5 bases, V lost 6 bases, and 12 bases had no gene match. Written as DNA, the CDR3 is TGTGCCATCAGCGGCCGGTTGGGACTAGCGGGAGCCCACAATGAGCAGTTCTTC. This gives the protein CAISGRLGLAGAHNEQFF.

The chain has TRBV30 and TRBJ2-3; TRBD1 matches 7 bases. V gave up 2 bases and J gave up 7 bases; unmatched junction bases: 3. Germline values: CDR1 GTSNPN, CDR2 SVGIG (reference sequence). The CDR3 runs 12 residues. In nucleotides, the CDR3 is TGTGCCTGGAGTCAGGACAGGCATACGCAGTATTTT. As protein: CAWSQDRHTQYF. Full variable domain (outside the CDR3, taken from reference TRBV30 and TRBJ2-3): SQTIHQWPATLVQPVGSPLSLECTVEGTSNPNLYWYRQAAGRGLQLLFYSVGIGQISSEVPQNLSASRPQDRQFILSSKKLLLSDSGFYLCAWSQDRHTQYFGPGTRLTVL.

This chain joins TRBV6-5 and TRBJ2-5; 9 bases fit TRBD2. CDR3 length: 15 amino acids. J was trimmed by 5 bases and V by 2 bases; bases with no gene match: 6. Germline CDR1 reads MNHEY; CDR2 reads SVGAGI. The CDR3 region is CASSYVAGELETQYF. The CDR3 region has the DNA TGTGCCAGCAGTTACGTAGCGGGAGAATTGGAGACCCAGTACTTC.

The chain has TRBV4-1 and TRBJ2-7, with 10 bases aligning to TRBD2. Germline assignment: CDR1 MGHRA and CDR2 YSYEKL. This CDR3 contains 17 residues. The junction had 7 bases not matched to a gene; V was cut back by 2 bases and J by 0 bases. The CDR3 DNA reads TGCGCCAGCAGCCAATGGAGCGGGGGGGCGAGCTCCTACGAGCAGTACTTC. This encodes CASSQWSGGASSYEQYF.

The rearrangement links TRBV28 to TRBJ1-2; 7 bases are shared with TRBD1. The length of the CDR3 is 12 residues. CDR1 and CDR2 (germline): MDHEN, SYDVKM. The junction had 6 bases not matched to a gene; V was cut back by 6 bases and J by 8 bases. CDR3 coding DNA: TGTGCCAGCAGCAGGGGGTTAGGGGGCTACACCTTC. Protein product: CASSRGLGGYTF.

The chain combines TRBV30 with TRBJ2-3; tentatively, D is TRBD1 (6 bases). There are 15 residues in the CDR3. CDR1 is GTSNPN, CDR2 SVGIG, per germline (reference sequence). Trimming cost V 2 bases and J 1 base, with 13 bases left between them. CDR3 DNA sequence: TGTGCCTGGAGTTTCGGACAGTCTGGCACAGATACGCAGTATTTT. Translated, it gives CAWSFGQSGTDTQYF.

The chain employs TRBV5-6 and TRBJ1-2; TRBD1 matches 10 bases. The V and J ends lost 2 bases and 5 bases, in that order; junction bases with no gene match: 6. The CDR3 totals 15 residues. Germline CDR1 and CDR2: SGHDT and YYEEEE. CDR3 region: CASSFAGTGEYGYTF. The CDR3 coding sequence is TGTGCCAGCAGCTTCGCTGGGACAGGGGAATATGGCTACACCTTC.

Only one count was recorded for this clone. This chain links TRBV6-5 with TRBJ2-1, with 11 nucleotides matching TRBD2. J gave up 8 bases and V 5 bases, and 5 bases lay outside the gene matches. The CDR3 has 14 residues. The germline V gene has CDR1 MNHEY and CDR2 SVGAGI. CDR3 amino acids: CASSPSGRSDEQFF. The CDR3 coding sequence is TGTGCCAGCAGTCCTAGCGGGAGGTCCGATGAGCAGTTCTTC.

V gene TRBV5-1 combines with J gene TRBJ2-7, with D perhaps matching TRBD2 (6 bases). Germline-derived CDR1 and CDR2 are SGHRS and YFSETQ. The V gene lost 3 bases and the J gene lost 2 bases, with 12 bases spanning the gap. There are 14 residues in the CDR3. CDR3: CASSSGLSTYEQYF. CDR3 DNA: TGCGCCAGCAGCTCGGGACTTTCCACCTACGAGCAGTACTTC.

This clone was seen a single time. V and J are TRBV7-3 and TRBJ2-3, with D tentatively TRBD1 (5 bases). The CDR3 runs to 14 residues. The V end was cut by 2 bases, the J end by 2 bases, with 8 bases between. The germline V gene encodes CDR1 SGHTA and CDR2 FQGTGA. This CDR3 is CASSLQGNTDTQYF. The CDR3 DNA is TGTGCCAGCAGCTTACAGGGTAACACAGATACGCAGTATTTT.

This chain links TRBV11-2 with TRBJ2-5; 9 bases are a match to TRBD2. V was pared by 1 base and J by 4 bases, with 4 bases of the junction left unmatched. This CDR3 is built from 15 residues. In germline, CDR1 is SGHAT, CDR2 FQNNGV. The CDR3: CASSLGLAVGETQYF. CDR3 coding DNA: TGTGCCAGCAGCTTAGGACTAGCGGTAGGAGAGACCCAGTACTTC. The whole variable domain, remainder taken from reference TRBV11-2 and TRBJ2-5, is EAGVAQSPRYKIIEKRQSVAFWCNPISGHATLYWYQQILGQGPKLLIQFQNNGVVDDSQLPKDRFSAERLKGVDSTLKIQPAKLEDSAVYLCASSLGLAVGETQYFGPGTRLLVL.

The CDR3 nucleotides are TGTGCCAGCAGCTTACAGGACAGGGGATACATTCAGTACTTC. Amino acids: CASSLQDRGYIQYF. The V and J genes are TRBV5-6 and TRBJ2-4; TRBD1 matches 9 bases. Germline V gives CDR1 SGHDT, CDR2 YYEEEE. The CDR3 is 14 amino acids. The trim removed 2 bases at V and 8 bases at J, leaving 5 bases unmatched.

This chain uses TRBV7-9 with TRBJ2-3; a possible D gene is TRBD2 (5 bases). Germline loops: CDR1 SEHNR, CDR2 FQNEAQ (reference sequence). This CDR3 has 15 amino acids. V was shortened by 7 bases and J by 0 bases, with 14 bases between the two germline ends. The chain's CDR3 is CASIVGGSSTDTQYF. The CDR3 DNA is TGTGCCAGCATTGTAGGTGGGAGTAGCACAGATACGCAGTATTTT.

This chain connects TRBV4-1 to TRBJ1-5; tentatively, D is TRBD1 (6 bases). Trimming took 3 bases from V and 3 from J, leaving 9 bases between them. This CDR3 is 14 amino acids long. The germline CDR1 and CDR2 sequences are MGHRA and YSYEKL. The CDR3, as DNA: TGCGCCAGCAGCCACCGGGACACCAATCAGCCCCAGCATTTT. Translation: CASSHRDTNQPQHF.

The CDR3 coding sequence is TGTGCCAGCAGCTTAGCGGGAGTTGCGACCCAGTACTTC. Translation: CASSLAGVATQYF. The chain joins TRBV28 to TRBJ2-5, with 9 bases that match TRBD2. There are 13 residues in the CDR3. The V and J ends lost 6 bases and 7 bases, in that order; junction bases with no gene match: 6. The V gene's germline CDR1 is MDHEN and CDR2 SYDVKM.

The gene calls are TRBV11-1 and TRBJ2-5, with TRBD1 matching over 8 bases. The germline CDR1 and CDR2 sequences are SGHAT and FQDESV (reference sequence). The junction had 9 bases not matched to a gene; V was cut back by 2 bases and J by 4 bases. The CDR3 sequence is 16 residues long. The DNA for the CDR3 is TGTGCCAGCAGCTTATCCGGCCCAGGGGGCGCAGAGACCCAGTACTTC. This encodes CASSLSGPGGAETQYF.